The 16 T cell receptor beta chains below were found in one sample sequenced in a study of T cell changes during pregnancy in multiple sclerosis. TCRdb's table, derived via immunoSEQ multiplex PCR, lists solely in-frame clones and lacks some. The sample shows 55,000 to 80,000 clones, under 90% of them seen only once. Sequenced material: peripheral blood, taken after pregnancy. Receptors originate from a female donor in good health, enrolled as a control in a pregnancy study.

The chain has TRBV29-1 and TRBJ2-1; 12 bases agree with TRBD2. This CDR3 comprises 14 residues. V shed 4 bases and J 9 bases; nucleotides not matched to a gene: 7. The germline V gene encodes CDR1 SQVTM and CDR2 ANQGSEA. As DNA, the CDR3 is TGCAGCGTTGTAAAACTAGCGGGAGGCATTGAGCAGTTCTTC. Translation: CSVVKLAGGIEQFF.

The chain recombines TRBV21-1 with TRBJ2-1; the D call TRBD2 from the table was never checked on the DNA. TRBV21-1 is classified as a pseudogene. CDR3 length: 11 residues. CDR3 DNA sequence: TGTGCCAGCAGTCCCACGGGTGAGCAGTTCTTC. This encodes CASSPTGEQFF.

The chain couples TRBV19 to TRBJ1-1; D may be TRBD1 (5 bases). The germline V gene encodes CDR1 LNHDA and CDR2 SQIVND (reference sequence). V was cut by 6 bases and J by 1 base, with 9 bases left in between. This CDR3 spans 13 amino acids. The CDR3 DNA reads TGTGCCAGTAGCAAAGGGGCGAACACTGAAGCTTTCTTT. It yields the protein CASSKGANTEAFF.

The rearrangement joins TRBV5-1 to TRBJ2-7; 8 bases are shared with TRBD2. Germline assignment: CDR1 SGHRS and CDR2 YFSETQ. This CDR3 is built from 23 residues. J lost 0 bases, V lost 6 bases, and 32 bases had no gene match. The CDR3 DNA is TGCGCCAGCACCGAAGCCTTCCCTTCTCTTAGCGGGAAGGGCCGCATGAGCTCCTACGAGCAGTACTTC. Protein product: CASTEAFPSLSGKGRMSSYEQYF.

J is TRBJ2-2 and V is TRBV14; 7 bases are shared with TRBD1. The CDR3 spans 14 residues. Germline V gives CDR1 SGHDN, CDR2 FVKESK. Germline trimming cut 7 bases from V and 7 bases from J; bases unmatched to any gene: 9. CDR3 sequence (DNA): TGTGCCAGCAAGCCGACAGGGTTGGACGGGGAGCTGTTTTTT. Translated, it gives CASKPTGLDGELFF. The entire variable domain, with the rest obtained from reference TRBV14 and TRBJ2-2, is as follows: EAGVTQFPSHSVIEKGQTVTLRCDPISGHDNLYWYRRVMGKEIKFLLHFVKESKQDESGMPNNRFLAERTGGTYSTLKVQPAELEDSGVYFCASKPTGLDGELFFGEGSRLTVL.

The CDR3 DNA reads TGTGCCAGCAGTGAAACCATGCCGGGGAACACCGGGGAGCTGTTTTTT. Protein: CASSETMPGNTGELFF. The chain employs TRBV6-1 and TRBJ2-2; D is ambiguous. Trimming cost V 2 bases and J 1 base, with 11 bases left between them. The length of the CDR3 is 16 residues. Germline V CDR1 and CDR2: MNHNS, SASEGT.

This chain uses TRBV5-4 with TRBJ2-3; D might be TRBD2 (7 bases). The length of the CDR3 is 15 residues. V was cut by 0 bases and J by 1 base, with 9 bases left in between. CDR1 and CDR2 from the germline V gene are SGHNT and YYREEE (reference sequence). CDR3: CASSLDGGRTDTQYF. CDR3 nucleotide sequence: TGTGCCAGCAGCTTGGACGGGGGGCGCACAGATACGCAGTATTTT.

The J gene is TRBJ2-3, the V gene TRBV27; 7 nucleotides match TRBD1. V trimming: 2 bases; J trimming: 3 bases; junction bases outside the gene matches: 8. The CDR3 has 16 residues. CDR1 MNHEY and CDR2 SMNVEV come from the germline V gene (reference sequence). CDR3 sequence reads: CASSLARQGWTDTQYF. Written as DNA, the CDR3 is TGTGCCAGCAGTTTAGCCCGACAGGGTTGGACAGATACGCAGTATTTT.

A single count supports this clone. This sequence joins TRBV19 and TRBJ1-3; D remains unclear. CDR1 and CDR2 (germline): LNHDA, SQIVND (reference sequence). This CDR3 has 15 residues. The V gene lost 1 base and the J gene lost 0 bases, with 7 bases spanning the gap. The CDR3 DNA follows: TGTGCCAGTAGTATAGGGGCCGTCTCTGGAAACACCATATATTTT. Its protein product is CASSIGAVSGNTIYF.

Written as DNA, the CDR3 is TGCAGCGCTAGGGGCAGTCGAGTCACTGAAGCTTTCTTT. Protein: CSARGSRVTEAFF. This sequence joins TRBV29-1 and TRBJ1-1, with D perhaps matching TRBD1 (5 bases). The V gene's germline CDR1 is SQVTM and CDR2 ANQGSEA. V was cut by 7 bases and J by 4 bases, with 16 bases left in between. The CDR3 is 13 amino acids.

The chain joins TRBV25-1 to TRBJ1-1; D is ambiguous. Germline V lookup: CDR1 MGHDK, CDR2 SYGVNS. V lost 1 base and J 0 bases, leaving 6 bases between the germline ends. This CDR3 has 14 amino acids. CDR3 in amino acids: CASSESTVNTEAFF. The CDR3 bases are TGTGCCAGCAGTGAATCCACTGTGAACACTGAAGCTTTCTTT.

This chain connects TRBV12-5 to TRBJ1-4; maybe TRBD1 (5 bases). This CDR3 contains 17 residues. CDR1 is LGHNT and CDR2 is FRNRAP in the germline V gene. Trimming pared 2 bases from V and 0 bases from J, leaving 13 bases between. This CDR3 reads CASGLPGGIATNEKLFF. CDR3 coding DNA: TGTGCTAGTGGTTTGCCGGGGGGGATTGCAACTAATGAAAAACTGTTTTTT. Looking up the rest from reference TRBV12-5 and TRBJ1-4 gives the full variable domain: DARVTQTPRHKVTEMGQEVTMRCQPILGHNTVFWYRQTMMQGLELLAYFRNRAPLDDSGMPKDRFSAEMPDATLATLKIQPSEPRDSAVYFCASGLPGGIATNEKLFFGSGTQLSVL.

The chain has TRBV6-4 and TRBJ2-3; 10 bases are shared with TRBD2. The CDR3 contains 16 residues. Germline trimming cut 0 bases from V and 0 bases from J; bases unmatched to any gene: 0. Germline loops: CDR1 MRHNA, CDR2 SNTAGT. The CDR3 bases are TGTGCCAGCAGTGACTCGACTAGCGGGAGCACAGATACGCAGTATTTT. This sequence encodes CASSDSTSGSTDTQYF.

The V call is TRBV19, the J call TRBJ1-4; 9 bases are shared with TRBD1. The CDR3 is 16 amino acids. V gave up 10 bases and J gave up 0 bases; unmatched junction bases: 9. Germline loops: CDR1 LNHDA, CDR2 SQIVND (reference sequence). CDR3 amino acids: CATLPGQGATNEKLFF. The DNA for the CDR3 is TGTGCCACCTTACCGGGACAGGGTGCAACTAATGAAAAACTGTTTTTT. The full variable domain, its missing parts supplied by reference TRBV19 and TRBJ1-4, is DGGITQSPKYLFRKEGQNVTLSCEQNLNHDAMYWYRQDPGQGLRLIYYSQIVNDFQKGDIAEGYSVSREKKESFPLTVTSAQKNPTAFYLCATLPGQGATNEKLFFGSGTQLSVL.

This chain uses TRBV27 with TRBJ2-1, with 10 bases matching TRBD2. Germline loops: CDR1 MNHEY, CDR2 SMNVEV (reference sequence). The CDR3 loop spans 17 amino acids. V was clipped by 3 bases and J by 6 bases; unmatched bases: 11. The CDR3 sequence is CASSFRTSGIPGNEQFF. The CDR3, as DNA: TGTGCCAGCAGTTTCCGGACTAGCGGTATTCCGGGCAATGAGCAGTTCTTC.

The chain has TRBV30 and TRBJ1-1, with unresolved D. The CDR3 loop spans 13 amino acids. Germline CDR1 and CDR2: GTSNPN and SVGIG (reference sequence). The ends were cut back, 0 bases at V and 4 bases at J, with 9 bases in the middle. CDR3 bases: TGTGCCTGGAGTGTACGGGGTTTCACTGAAGCTTTCTTT. Translating gives CAWSVRGFTEAFF.